The 6 T cell receptor beta chains below come from one sample, sequenced in a study of CD8 T cells in ankylosing spondylitis. These receptors lack a known antigen. The study's findings and limits: Characteristic, it appeared, of ankylosing spondylitis blood was a TCR beta motif of about eight highly homologous variants.

From the 5' RACE reads, TCRdb called clonotypes with MiXCR, one entry per CDR3 protein. Of a few hundred thousand distinct CDR3 sequences listed, around 20% are singletons. Sample: blood, either unsorted or a sorted T cell fraction (not recorded which). These receptor sequences come from a male donor with ankylosing spondylitis.

This clonotype was counted a few times. V usage is TRBV2 and J usage is TRBJ2-1; 7 bases map to TRBD2. The CDR3 sequence is 14 residues long. V shed 5 bases and J 3 bases; nucleotides not matched to a gene: 4. Per the germline V gene, CDR1 is SNHLY and CDR2 is FYNNEI. The CDR3 is CASSSKRDYNEQFF. CDR3 nucleotide sequence: TGTGCCAGCAGTAGCAAGCGGGACTACAATGAGCAGTTCTTC. Complete variable domain (other parts from reference TRBV2 and TRBJ2-1): EPEVTQTPSHQVTQMGQEVILRCVPISNHLYFYWYRQILGQKVEFLVSFYNNEISEKSEIFDDQFSVERPDGSNFTLKIRSTKLEDSAMYFCASSSKRDYNEQFFGPGTRLTVL.

This clonotype has a handful of counts. The chain recombines TRBV7-9 with TRBJ2-1; TRBD2 matches 9 bases. The germline gives CDR1 SEHNR, CDR2 FQNEAQ (reference sequence). V was clipped by 10 bases and J by 4 bases; unmatched bases: 11. The CDR3 runs to 15 residues. The DNA of the CDR3 is TGTGCCACTACGAGTAGCGGGAGTAAGTACAATGAGCAGTTCTTC. Translation gives CATTSSGSKYNEQFF.

In this sample, this clonotype turned up a few times. V usage is TRBV12-3 or TRBV12-4 and J usage is TRBJ2-7; D possibly matches TRBD1 or TRBD2 (5 bases each). Trimming took 3 bases from V and 9 from J, leaving 21 bases between them. CDR3 length: 15 amino acids. CDR3 sequence: CASSLNRGRTNVQYF. CDR3 in DNA: TGTGCCAGCAGTTTGAATCGGGGACGCACTAATGTGCAGTACTTC.

This clonotype was observed once. This rearrangement joins TRBV6-5 to TRBJ2-7, with a weak D call TRBD1 (5 bases). This CDR3 is built from 15 residues. Germline CDR1 reads MNHEY; CDR2 reads SVGAGI. V gave up 2 bases and J gave up 0 bases, with 11 bases separating them. CDR3 sequence (DNA): TGTGCCAGCAGTTACATGGGGCAGCTCTCCTACGAGCAGTACTTC. Translation gives CASSYMGQLSYEQYF.

The chain carries TRBV3-1 and TRBJ2-1; 8 bases are shared with TRBD2. Per germline, CDR1 LGHDT and CDR2 YNNKEL (reference sequence). The CDR3 is made up of 17 amino acids. Germline trimming cut 3 bases from V and 4 bases from J; bases unmatched to any gene: 11. CDR3 coding DNA: TGTGCCAGCAGCCAGGCAGAACCGGGACTAGTTTACAATGAGCAGTTCTTC. Translation: CASSQAEPGLVYNEQFF.

V gene TRBV12-3 or TRBV12-4 combines with J gene TRBJ2-7; D not certain. The CDR3 has 13 residues. V was cut by 6 bases and J by 7 bases, with 16 bases left in between. The CDR3 DNA follows: TGTGCCAGCAGCCCAACCGTTGGGTTTGAGCAGTACTTC. It specifies CASSPTVGFEQYF.